A selection of T cell receptor beta chains follows, all from one sample in a study of blood T cell repertoires in COVID-19. The data were produced by immunoSEQ multiplex PCR, yet TCRdb's version contains in-frame clones alone and is incomplete. The table records approximately 200,000 clones, less than 85% of them present only once. The specimen was PBMCs or T cells enriched from blood (not recorded which). The receptors were sampled from a woman in her twenties or thirties who had recovered from COVID-19. Both conserved end residues are part of each CDR3. The D gene is left open where the match is weak. Only some rows state a clone size, as once, few, many or a class for expanded clones.

j_call v_call clone_size d_call cdr3_length cdr3_aa cdr3_nt
TRBJ1-5 TRBV28 . . 16 CASLGVGGSQNQPQHF TGTGCCAGCTTGGGCGTCGGGGGGTCGCAGAATCAGCCCCAGCATTTT
TRBJ1-1 TRBV3-1/TRBV3-2 . . 14 CASSQNSKNTEAFF TGTGCCAGCAGCCAGAACAGCAAGAACACTGAAGCTTTCTTT
TRBJ1-2 TRBV19 . . 14 CASSSRDPNYGYTF TGTGCCAGTAGTAGCCGGGATCCTAACTATGGCTACACCTTC
TRBJ2-7 TRBV5-1 . TRBD1 14 CASSTRDRGDEQYF TGCGCCAGCAGCACCCGGGACAGGGGCGACGAGCAGTACTTC
TRBJ2-1 TRBV6-5 once TRBD2 14 CASRTSELYNEQFF TGTGCCAGCCGGACTAGCGAGCTCTACAATGAGCAGTTCTTC
TRBJ1-2 TRBV13 once TRBD1 14 CASSTGTGGYGYTF TGTGCCAGCAGCACCGGGACAGGGGGCTATGGCTACACCTTC
TRBJ1-5 TRBV6-2/TRBV6-3 . . 14 CASSSPPLVEPQHF TGTGCCAGCAGTTCCCCCCCCCTAGTAGAGCCCCAGCATTTT
TRBJ2-3 TRBV7-4 . . 14 CARKIAERLGTQYF TGTGCCAGGAAAATAGCGGAACGCCTCGGTACGCAGTATTTT
TRBJ2-2 TRBV2 . TRBD2 14 CASSRTSGAGELFF TGTGCCAGCAGCAGGACTAGCGGGGCCGGGGAGCTGTTTTTT
TRBJ1-1 TRBV28 . . 15 CASSILQGMGTEAFF TGTGCCAGCAGTATACTACAGGGTATGGGCACTGAAGCTTTCTTT
TRBJ2-3 TRBV21-1 . . 17 CASSKYGARTSTDTQYF TGTGCCAGCAGCAAATATGGGGCGAGAACTAGCACAGATACGCAGTATTTT
TRBJ1-2 TRBV5-1 . TRBD1 14 CASSLNRGPYGYTF TGCGCCAGCAGCTTGAACAGGGGCCCATATGGCTACACCTTC
TRBJ2-3 TRBV2 . TRBD2 16 CASSEARAGAPDTQYF TGTGCCAGCAGTGAAGCGCGAGCGGGAGCCCCAGATACGCAGTATTTT
TRBJ1-2 TRBV5-1 once TRBD1 14 CASSIGQGAGGYTF TGCGCCAGCAGCATAGGACAGGGGGCCGGTGGCTACACCTTC
TRBJ1-2 TRBV2 . . 14 CASSEVAGYNGYTF TGTGCCAGCAGTGAAGTGGCAGGGTATAATGGCTACACCTTC
TRBJ2-2 TRBV28 . TRBD2 16 CASTTSGRAVAGELFF TGTGCCAGCACGACTAGCGGGAGGGCCGTGGCCGGGGAGCTGTTTTTT
TRBJ2-3 TRBV6-5 . TRBD2 15 CASSRLAGGLNTQYF TGTGCCAGCAGTCGACTAGCGGGAGGGTTAAATACGCAGTATTTT
TRBJ1-3 TRBV28 few . 13 CASSLEGGLMIYF TGTGCCAGCAGTTTAGAGGGCGGACTTATGATATATTTT
TRBJ1-5 TRBV27 . . 15 CASSLSGGGNQPQHF TGTGCCAGCAGTTTATCGGGGGGTGGCAATCAGCCCCAGCATTTT
TRBJ2-1 TRBV2 . TRBD2 12 CASSRLAEREFF TGTGCCAGCAGCCGACTAGCGGAAAGGGAGTTCTTC
TRBJ2-6 TRBV5-1 . TRBD2 16 CASSLPSGSGANVLTF TGCGCCAGCAGCTTGCCTAGCGGCTCTGGGGCCAACGTCCTGACTTTC
TRBJ2-1 TRBV3-1/TRBV3-2 . . 12 CASSQSGLVQFF TGTGCCAGCAGCCAATCCGGGTTAGTGCAGTTCTTC
TRBJ1-2 TRBV27 . TRBD1 17 CASSFIGTEATNYGYTF TGTGCCAGCAGTTTCATCGGGACAGAAGCTACTAACTATGGCTACACCTTC
TRBJ2-1 TRBV5-1 . . 15 CASSLGQGSPNEQFF TGCGCCAGCAGCTTGGGGCAGGGATCCCCCAATGAGCAGTTCTTC
TRBJ1-1 TRBV7-8 . . 16 CASINSREIMNTEAFF TGTGCCAGCATCAACTCGAGGGAAATCATGAACACTGAAGCTTTCTTT
TRBJ2-4 TRBV27 once . 13 CASSLQGKNIQYF TGTGCCAGCAGTTTACAGGGGAAAAACATTCAGTACTTC
TRBJ2-3 TRBV7-8 once TRBD1 15 CASSLEGDRIDTQYF TGTGCCAGCAGCTTAGAAGGGGACAGGATCGATACGCAGTATTTT
TRBJ1-1 TRBV5-1 . . 14 CASSLLRKNTEAFF TGCGCCAGCAGCTTGTTGCGGAAGAACACTGAAGCTTTCTTT
TRBJ1-1 TRBV28 . . 11 CASSVSTEAFF TGTGCCAGCAGTGTGAGCACTGAAGCTTTCTTT
TRBJ2-5 TRBV5-6 . . 16 CASSLEAVRGWETQYF TGTGCCAGCAGCTTGGAAGCGGTCAGGGGCTGGGAGACCCAGTACTTC
TRBJ2-2 TRBV28 . TRBD2 14 CASLAGPLTGELFF TGTGCCAGCTTAGCGGGGCCCCTTACCGGGGAGCTGTTTTTT
TRBJ2-1 TRBV2 . . 15 CASSEARAPGNEQFF TGTGCCAGCAGTGAAGCGAGGGCCCCGGGGAATGAGCAGTTCTTC
TRBJ1-2 TRBV6-5 few TRBD1 14 CASRGTGISGGYTF TGTGCCAGCAGGGGGACAGGGATCAGCGGAGGCTACACCTTC
TRBJ2-1 TRBV19 . TRBD1 15 CASTASGTGVNEQFF TGTGCCAGCACCGCTTCCGGGACAGGGGTCAATGAGCAGTTCTTC
TRBJ1-6 TRBV2 few TRBD1 15 CASRVRDSDNSPLHF TGTGCCAGCAGGGTCCGGGACAGTGACAATTCACCCCTCCACTTT
TRBJ1-1 TRBV6-6 . TRBD1 15 CASTHHDRENTEAFF TGTGCCAGCACTCATCACGACAGGGAGAACACTGAAGCTTTCTTT
TRBJ1-1 TRBV5-1 . TRBD1 15 CASSLAGTGNTEAFF TGCGCCAGCAGCTTGGCCGGGACAGGGAACACTGAAGCTTTCTTT
TRBJ1-1 TRBV27 . TRBD1 12 CASSPQGTEAFF TGTGCCAGCAGTCCACAGGGGACTGAAGCTTTCTTT
TRBJ1-2 TRBV27 . . 15 CASSTQVSGYGGYTF TGTGCCAGCAGTACCCAAGTTTCAGGGTACGGAGGCTACACCTTC
TRBJ1-5 TRBV12-3/TRBV12-4 . . 13 CASRLTGDQPQHF TGTGCCAGCAGATTGACAGGCGATCAGCCCCAGCATTTT
TRBJ1-2 TRBV7-2 . TRBD1 14 CASSSTGGSYGYTF TGTGCCAGCAGCTCTACAGGGGGCTCCTATGGCTACACCTTC
TRBJ2-3 TRBV7-3 few . 13 CASSPGFGDTQYF TGTGCCAGCAGCCCCGGGTTCGGAGATACGCAGTATTTT
TRBJ2-5 TRBV21-1 . . 11 CATLARETQYF TGTGCCACCCTAGCGAGGGAGACCCAGTACTTC
TRBJ2-7 TRBV7-9 . . 15 CASSPGGGLSYEQYF TGTGCCAGCAGCCCTGGGGGCGGGCTCTCCTACGAGCAGTACTTC
TRBJ1-3 TRBV29-1 . . 11 CSCNSGNTIYF TGCAGCTGTAACTCTGGAAACACCATATATTTT
TRBJ2-1 TRBV5-4 . TRBD2 13 CASRGGPVNEQFF TGTGCCAGCCGGGGGGGCCCGGTGAATGAGCAGTTCTTC
TRBJ2-5 TRBV6-1 . TRBD2 14 CASSEAGGQETQYF TGTGCCAGCAGTGAGGCGGGGGGGCAAGAGACCCAGTACTTC
TRBJ2-1 TRBV6-1 . TRBD2 16 CASSESTSGFYNEQFF TGTGCCAGCAGTGAGTCGACTAGCGGGTTCTACAATGAGCAGTTCTTC